The clone carrying this T cell receptor (beta chain) appeared a single time. Original methodology: Nucleated cell counts were estimated from reference gene primer amplification. Data came from immunoSEQ multiplex PCR; TCRdb stores just in-frame clones and leaves some out. The D gene and trimming were derived from the DNA, and the V and J assignments and clone size from that table. The table lists approximately 170,000 clones, about 86% of them singletons. The entry originates in a study of blood T cell repertoires in COVID-19. Overall study context: There were acute and convalescent COVID-19 samples, and they came from the United States, Italy and Spain. T cells, B-cell-depleted T cells, or PBMCs provided the cDNA or gDNA that served as material.

Trimming removed 4 bases from V and 14 bases from J; junction bases left unmatched: 8. This CDR3 contains 12 residues. Germline V gene sequence: CDR1 MNHEY, CDR2 SVGAGI. The TCR comes from a young man with active or convalescent COVID-19. This chain links TRBV6-5 with TRBJ2-1; TRBD1 matches at 7 bases. Sequenced sample: peripheral blood. DNA for the CDR3: TGTGCCAGCAGTTCAAGACAGGGTAAAGAGTTCTTC. This gives the protein CASSSRQGKEFF.